This entry lists 11 T cell receptor beta chains sequenced from one sample in a study of blood T cell repertoires in COVID-19. The method was immunoSEQ multiplex PCR; TCRdb's version includes in-frame clones alone and lacks a portion of them. This sample has around 270,000 clones, with about 83% found just once. Sequencing input: peripheral blood. These receptors came from a woman between 40 and 50 years old who had recovered from COVID-19.

The J gene is TRBJ1-3, the V gene TRBV5-4; D is possibly TRBD1 (5 bases). Trimming stripped 4 bases from V and 2 bases from J, with 13 bases between. The CDR3 has 15 amino acids. From germline, CDR1 is SGHNT and CDR2 YYREEE (reference sequence). The CDR3 is CASSGGQSPGNTIYF. CDR3 nucleotide sequence: TGTGCCAGCAGCGGCGGACAATCCCCTGGAAACACCATATATTTT.

This chain connects TRBV5-5 to TRBJ2-7, with 8 bases aligning to TRBD1. This CDR3 is built from 14 residues. The germline V gene encodes CDR1 SGHKS and CDR2 YYEKEE (reference sequence). V gave up 3 bases and J gave up 1 base; unmatched junction bases: 3. The CDR3 DNA reads as TGTGCCAGCAGCTCACAGGGGGGTTCCTACGAGCAGTACTTC. This encodes CASSSQGGSYEQYF.

The chain uses TRBV21-1 and TRBJ2-7; the table's D gene call, TRBD1, was not cross checked with the DNA. TRBV21-1 corresponds to a pseudogene. This CDR3 is built from 17 residues. The CDR3 DNA reads TGTGCCAGCAGCAAAGGGGGCTTAGGGCTTTTGCTGTACGAGCAGTACTTC. Its translation: CASSKGGLGLLLYEQYF.

CDR3 nucleotides: TGTGCCAGCTCATCCTATTTCCGCGGACAGCTAGGAGCCTTGAACACTGAAGCTTTCTTT. Translated: CASSSYFRGQLGALNTEAFF. The rearrangement joins TRBV18 to TRBJ1-1, with D possibly TRBD1 on 6 matching bases. Looked up from germline, CDR1 is KGHSH and CDR2 is LQKENI. The length of the CDR3 is 20 residues. V shed 5 bases and J shed 0 bases, with 28 bases lying between them.

CDR3 loop: CASSQPGGGSPLHF. The CDR3 DNA follows: TGTGCCAGCAGCCAACCTGGGGGAGGCTCACCCCTCCACTTT. The chain couples TRBV3-1 (or the pseudogene TRBV3-2) to TRBJ1-6; weak D call: TRBD1 (5 bases). V lost 2 bases and J lost 10, with 12 bases in between. The CDR3 loop spans 14 amino acids. Germline-derived CDR1 and CDR2 are LGHDT and YNNKEL (reference sequence).

The V and J genes are TRBV28 and TRBJ1-3, with D perhaps matching TRBD1 (6 bases). Trimming took 2 bases from V and 4 from J, leaving 15 bases between them. CDR1 and CDR2 (germline): MDHEN, SYDVKM. This CDR3 is built from 16 residues. The CDR3 bases are TGTGCCAGCAGTTTAGGTCAGGGGTCCTGGGGAAACACCATATATTTT. It yields the protein CASSLGQGSWGNTIYF.

The V call is TRBV27, the J call TRBJ2-7; D not resolved. V dropped 5 bases and J dropped 3 bases, with 17 bases sitting between them. The CDR3 spans 15 residues. Germline lookup yields CDR1 MNHEY and CDR2 SMNVEV (reference sequence). Here the CDR3 reads CASSTTTRQNYEQYF. For the CDR3, the DNA is TGTGCCAGCAGTACCACCACGAGGCAGAACTACGAGCAGTACTTC.

The chain recombines TRBV4-1 with TRBJ2-7; D might be TRBD1 (5 bases). V was shortened by 4 bases and J by 3 bases, with 10 bases between the two germline ends. The CDR3 is 13 residues long. Per the germline V gene, CDR1 is MGHRA and CDR2 is YSYEKL. CDR3 loop: CASSLDRNYEQYF. The CDR3 region has the DNA TGCGCCAGCAGCCTAGACAGAAACTACGAGCAGTACTTC.

This chain uses TRBV3-1 (or the pseudogene TRBV3-2) with TRBJ2-1, with D uncertain. Germline-derived CDR1 and CDR2 are LGHDT and YNNKEL (reference sequence). V lost 2 bases to trimming and J lost 4 bases, with 6 bases between them. This CDR3 comprises 13 residues. The CDR3 DNA sequence: TGTGCCAGCAGCCAAATCAGTTACAATGAGCAGTTCTTC. Translation: CASSQISYNEQFF.

V usage is TRBV5-4 and J usage is TRBJ2-1; D is perhaps TRBD2 (7 bases). Trimming pared 2 bases from V and 0 bases from J, leaving 12 bases between. Germline V gene data show CDR1 as SGHNT and CDR2 as YYREEE (reference sequence). The CDR3 runs to 16 residues. CDR3 in amino acids: CASSFGGGASYNEQFF. The CDR3 DNA sequence: TGTGCCAGCAGCTTTGGTGGGGGGGCCTCCTACAATGAGCAGTTCTTC.

This clone was observed a few times. The chain couples TRBV30 to TRBJ1-2; D may be TRBD1 (6 bases). Trimming removed 1 base from V and 1 base from J, with 7 bases in between. The CDR3 is 13 amino acids. Germline V gene sequence: CDR1 GTSNPN, CDR2 SVGIG (reference sequence). The CDR3 region is CAWSAGDNYGYTF. The CDR3 region has the DNA TGTGCCTGGAGTGCAGGGGATAACTATGGCTACACCTTC.